Many counts were recorded for the clone carrying this T cell receptor (beta chain). The record originates from a study of T cells in Graves' hyperthyroidism and ophthalmopathy. The CDR3 runs 16 residues. After removal of 0 bases from V and 2 bases from J, the junction contained 8 bases not matched to a gene. Per the germline V gene, CDR1 is SGDLS and CDR2 is YYNGEE. Researchers took RNA transcripts and amplified the TCR beta CDR3 regions from them. The HTBI primer set served for first-round RT-PCR of the TCR CDR3. TCRdb passed the multiplex PCR reads through MiXCR, listing each CDR3 protein once. The sample lists roughly 100,000 distinct CDR3 sequences; 51% were seen once.

The sample comprised blood. This sequence joins TRBV9 and TRBJ2-7, with 7 bases fitting TRBD1. The sequence was collected from a middle-aged woman with Graves' hyperthyroidism. The CDR3, as DNA: TGTGCCAGCAGCGTAGGTGGGACAGAATTTCCCTACGAGCAGTACTTC. The encoded protein is CASSVGGTEFPYEQYF.